This T cell receptor (beta chain) appears in the sequencing data of a study of early stage breast cancer tumors. Overall study: ER+/PR+/HER2- status applied to about 70% of the 16 invasive breast tumors. Study results and caveats: Enriched TCRB sequences shared across patients were mostly commonly generated sequences. Tumors had roughly 2.6-fold higher T cell density than normal breast.

Per the germline V gene, CDR1 is GTSNPN and CDR2 is SVGIG (reference sequence). The V gene end was trimmed by 5 bases and the J gene end by 5 bases; junction bases not matched to a gene: 11. CDR3 length: 15 amino acids. Each sample had two DNA replicates, approximately 0.5 ug blood or 1.5 ug tissue. Sequencing was performed with immunoSEQ multiplex PCR; in TCRdb, only in-frame clones are kept and a portion is missing. This table has about 53,000 clones, around nine tenths appearing once. Concerning this clone itself: Antigen specificity is unknown.

The sequence came from a person in their 70s with breast cancer. V and J are TRBV30 and TRBJ2-5; TRBD1 matches at 10 bases. Sequencing used blood. The CDR3 loop is CAWLPGTGVWETQYF. The DNA for the CDR3 is TGTGCCTGGCTCCCCGGGACAGGGGTCTGGGAGACCCAGTACTTC.